Described below is a single T cell receptor beta chain sequence and its context. Its specificity is not known. These data belong to a study of T cell responses to AZD1222 COVID-19 vaccine. Study-level points and caveats: The breadth and depth of Spike-specific TCRs increased once two AZD1222 doses had been given.

Sequencing was performed with immunoSEQ multiplex PCR; in TCRdb, only in-frame clones are kept and a portion is missing. The sample shows about 73,000 clones, around 88% of them seen only once. Germline V CDR1 and CDR2: MNHEY, SMNVEV (reference sequence). The J segment lost 0 bases and the V segment lost 4 bases, leaving 21 bases of the junction unmatched. The CDR3 contains 20 residues. The source was peripheral blood, collected on day 0 of AZD1222 vaccination. The chain recombines TRBV27 with TRBJ2-7; TRBD1 matches 7 bases. The clonotype was recovered from an adult in good health. CDR3 coding DNA: TGTGCCAGCAGTTCGCCCCGACAGGGTTTCTCGCAGGGTGACTCCTACGAGCAGTACTTC. Amino acids: CASSSPRQGFSQGDSYEQYF.